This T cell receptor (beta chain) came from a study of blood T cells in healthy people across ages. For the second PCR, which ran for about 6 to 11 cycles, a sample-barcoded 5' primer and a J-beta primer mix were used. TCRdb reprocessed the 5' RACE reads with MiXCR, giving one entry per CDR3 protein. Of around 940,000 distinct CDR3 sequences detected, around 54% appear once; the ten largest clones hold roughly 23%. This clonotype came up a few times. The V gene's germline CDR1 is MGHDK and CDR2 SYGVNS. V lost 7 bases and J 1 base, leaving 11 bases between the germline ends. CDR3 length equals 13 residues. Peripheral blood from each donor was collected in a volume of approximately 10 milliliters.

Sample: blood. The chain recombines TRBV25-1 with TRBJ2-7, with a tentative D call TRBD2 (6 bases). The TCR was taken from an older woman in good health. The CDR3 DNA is TGTGCCAGCACCGGGGGTGGTTCCTACGAGCAGTACTTC. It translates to CASTGGGSYEQYF.